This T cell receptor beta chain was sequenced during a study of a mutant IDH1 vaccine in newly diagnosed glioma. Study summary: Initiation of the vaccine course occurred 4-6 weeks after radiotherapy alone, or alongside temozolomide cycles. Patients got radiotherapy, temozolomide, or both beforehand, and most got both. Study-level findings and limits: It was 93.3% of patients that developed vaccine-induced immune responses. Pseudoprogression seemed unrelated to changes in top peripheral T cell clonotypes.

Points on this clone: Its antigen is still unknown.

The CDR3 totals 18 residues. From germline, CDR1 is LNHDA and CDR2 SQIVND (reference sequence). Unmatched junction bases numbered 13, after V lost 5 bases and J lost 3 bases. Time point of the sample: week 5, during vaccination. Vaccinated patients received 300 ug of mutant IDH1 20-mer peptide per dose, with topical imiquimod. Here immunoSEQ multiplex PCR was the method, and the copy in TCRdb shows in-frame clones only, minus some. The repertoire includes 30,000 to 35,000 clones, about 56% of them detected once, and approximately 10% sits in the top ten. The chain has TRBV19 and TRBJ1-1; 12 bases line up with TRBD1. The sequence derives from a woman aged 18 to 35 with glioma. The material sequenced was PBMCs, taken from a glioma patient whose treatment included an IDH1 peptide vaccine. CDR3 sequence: CASSSALLRDRGHTEAFF. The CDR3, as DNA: TGTGCCAGTAGTTCGGCGCTACTCAGGGACAGGGGGCACACTGAAGCTTTCTTT.